This entry lists 28 T cell receptor beta chains sequenced from one sample in a study of cytomegalovirus exposure and HLA in healthy donors. Both 60 Vbeta primers and 13 Jbeta primers went into the PCR. Repertoires were generated with immunoSEQ multiplex PCR, while TCRdb's copy carries only in-frame clones and drops some. Of about 90,000 clones in the sample, 79% are singletons; the top ten hold under 3%. Specimen: PBMCs. The receptors were sampled from a man aged 25 to 45 in good health and CMV-seronegative.

The V gene is TRBV7-9, the J gene TRBJ2-7; a possible D gene is TRBD2 (6 bases). This CDR3 comprises 13 residues. V lost 0 bases, J lost 6 bases, and 9 bases lay in between. Germline assignment: CDR1 SEHNR and CDR2 FQNEAQ (reference sequence). The CDR3 DNA follows: TGTGCCAGCAGCTTAGCTTGGGGAGGCGAGCAGTACTTC. Residues: CASSLAWGGEQYF.

This clone was counted once. The rearrangement joins TRBV5-1 to TRBJ2-7; D is possibly TRBD1 (5 bases). Germline assignment: CDR1 SGHRS and CDR2 YFSETQ. This CDR3 region has 14 residues. Trimming stripped 2 bases from V and 1 base from J, with 10 bases between. Written as DNA, the CDR3 is TGCGCCAGCAGCTTCAGGGTAGTTTCCTACGAGCAGTACTTC. This gives the protein CASSFRVVSYEQYF.

The chain employs TRBV9 and TRBJ2-5; weak D call: TRBD2 (5 bases). The germline CDR1 and CDR2 sequences are SGDLS and YYNGEE. Trimming took 2 bases from V and 7 from J, leaving 12 bases between them. This CDR3 spans 13 amino acids. CDR3 nucleotides: TGTGCCAGCAGCGTGGAGCACGAGGGGACCCAGTACTTC. It is translated as CASSVEHEGTQYF.

V and J are TRBV28 and TRBJ2-5, with 7 bases lining up with TRBD2. The J call may be wrong; the DNA end is better matched by TRBJ2-7. The CDR3 is 14 amino acids. Per germline, CDR1 MDHEN and CDR2 SYDVKM. The CDR3, as DNA: TGTGCCAACCAACGTGGCGGGGGTCGGTACGAGCAGTACTTC. It translates to CANQRGGGRYEQYF.

This chain joins TRBV5-1 and TRBJ1-2, with 8 bases matching TRBD1. Trimming took 1 base from V and 4 from J; bases not matched to a gene: 3. CDR3 length equals 14 residues. The V gene's germline CDR1 is SGHRS and CDR2 YFSETQ. The DNA of the CDR3 is TGCGCCAGCAGCTTGCCCGACAGGGGCTATGGCTACACCTTC. Its translation is CASSLPDRGYGYTF.

V usage is TRBV11-2 and J usage is TRBJ2-7; D not resolved. Germline V gene sequence: CDR1 SGHAT, CDR2 FQNNGV. The V end lost 2 bases, the J end lost 2 bases, and 13 bases lay between the germline ends. This CDR3 has 15 residues. The CDR3 spells CASSLSADNTYEQYF. The CDR3 nucleotides are TGTGCCAGCAGCTTATCTGCGGATAACACCTACGAGCAGTACTTC.

The chain's CDR3 is CASSQSSATGGYEQYF. CDR3 sequence (DNA): TGCGCCAGCAGCCAGAGCTCCGCCACAGGGGGCTACGAGCAGTACTTC. The chain recombines TRBV4-1 with TRBJ2-7; 8 positions agree with TRBD1. Looked up from germline, CDR1 is MGHRA and CDR2 is YSYEKL. V lost 3 bases to trimming and J lost 3 bases; unmatched junction nucleotides: 10. The CDR3 consists of 16 residues.

The CDR3 DNA reads as TGTGCCAGCAGTTCAGGGGGCGGCTACGAGCAGTACTTC. It encodes CASSSGGGYEQYF. J is TRBJ2-7 and V is TRBV27; 8 bases fit TRBD1. This CDR3 is 13 amino acids long. Trimming cost V 4 bases and J 3 bases; bases outside gene matches: 2. Per germline, CDR1 MNHEY and CDR2 SMNVEV (reference sequence).

This clone was observed once. The J gene is TRBJ2-5, the V gene TRBV18, with TRBD1 identical over 9 bases. Germline V gene data show CDR1 as KGHSH and CDR2 as LQKENI. This CDR3 contains 15 residues. V dropped 2 bases and J dropped 5; count of bases not matched to a gene: 6. This chain's CDR3 is CASSPGTGLVETQYF. The CDR3 region has the DNA TGTGCCAGCTCACCAGGGACAGGGCTCGTTGAGACCCAGTACTTC.

This chain uses TRBV14 with TRBJ1-5; 10 positions match TRBD1. CDR1 is SGHDN, CDR2 FVKESK, per germline. This CDR3 comprises 15 residues. Trimming took 1 base from V and 4 from J; bases not matched to a gene: 1. The CDR3 here is CASSQGDRGNQPQHF. The DNA for the CDR3 is TGTGCCAGCAGCCAAGGGGACAGGGGAAATCAGCCCCAGCATTTT.

V and J are TRBV4-2 and TRBJ1-1; a possible D gene is TRBD1 (5 bases). The CDR3 is 15 residues long. V lost 0 bases, J lost 0 bases, and 8 bases lay in between. Germline V CDR1 and CDR2: LGHNA, YNFKEQ. The CDR3 DNA reads as TGTGCCAGCAGCCAAGAGTCAGGGATGAACACTGAAGCTTTCTTT. Translating gives CASSQESGMNTEAFF.

The chain links TRBV5-5 to TRBJ1-4; TRBD1 matches at 9 bases. The junction had 7 bases not matched to a gene; V was cut back by 0 bases and J by 4 bases. This CDR3 is 17 amino acids long. Germline V lookup: CDR1 SGHKS, CDR2 YYEKEE (reference sequence). Written as DNA, the CDR3 is TGTGCCAGCAGCTTGGTACCACAGGGGGCGGGTAATGAAAAACTGTTTTTT. This gives the protein CASSLVPQGAGNEKLFF.

V is TRBV5-8 and J is TRBJ1-5; D gene unclear. Germline V gene data show CDR1 as SGHTS and CDR2 as YDEGEE. The CDR3 extends over 18 amino acids. Trimming removed 1 base from V and 2 bases from J, with 19 bases in between. The CDR3 region has the DNA TGTGCCAGCAGCTTGACCCCGTTGGCGGGGTCTGGCAATCAGCCCCAGCATTTT. It is translated as CASSLTPLAGSGNQPQHF.

V usage is TRBV14 and J usage is TRBJ1-1; a possible D gene is TRBD1 (6 bases). Germline V CDR1 and CDR2: SGHDN, FVKESK. This CDR3 is built from 16 residues. V lost 0 bases and J 1 base, leaving 12 bases between the germline ends. In nucleotides, the CDR3 is TGTGCCAGCAGCCAAGATTCAGTAGGGGGGAACACTGAAGCTTTCTTT. It translates to CASSQDSVGGNTEAFF.

The gene calls are TRBV10-2 and TRBJ1-2; tentatively, D is TRBD1 (5 bases). The CDR3 is made up of 15 amino acids. The germline V gene has CDR1 WSHSY and CDR2 SAAADI. V lost 6 bases and J lost 1, with 15 bases in between. CDR3 in DNA: TGCGCCAGCAGGGAAGACAGTTCTAATAACTATGGCTACACCTTC. It codes for CASREDSSNNYGYTF.

The chain couples TRBV6-1 to TRBJ2-3; D is possibly TRBD1 (5 bases). The germline V gene encodes CDR1 MNHNS and CDR2 SASEGT. This CDR3 is built from 12 residues. Trimming took off 6 bases at V and 5 bases at J, with 9 bases between the two ends. The CDR3 reads CASRTTGDTQYF. The CDR3 bases are TGTGCCAGCAGGACAACAGGAGATACGCAGTATTTT.

The rearrangement links TRBV18 to TRBJ1-1; the D is unclear. Germline V lookup: CDR1 KGHSH, CDR2 LQKENI. V lost 5 bases to trimming and J lost 1 base, with 8 bases between them. The CDR3 spans 13 residues. In DNA form, the CDR3 reads TGTGCCAGCTCATTTGGAGAGAACACTGAAGCTTTCTTT. Translation: CASSFGENTEAFF.

The gene calls are TRBV9 and TRBJ1-2, with D possibly TRBD1 on 6 matching bases. CDR3 length: 13 residues. V shed 0 bases and J shed 7 bases, with 10 bases lying between them. CDR1 and CDR2 (germline): SGDLS, YYNGEE. The CDR3 DNA follows: TGTGCCAGCAGCGTAGCCGACAGGCGTGGCTACACCTTC. Translation: CASSVADRRGYTF. Combining the CDR3 with reference TRBV9 and TRBJ1-2 gives the whole variable domain DSGVTQTPKHLITATGQRVTLRCSPRSGDLSVYWYQQSLDQGLQFLIQYYNGEERAKGNILERFSAQQFPDLHSELNLSSLELGDSALYFCASSVADRRGYTFGSGTRLTVV.

This chain uses TRBV6-5 with TRBJ1-4, with D unresolved. The CDR3 is made up of 14 amino acids. Trimming left V 4 bases short and J 8 bases short, with 14 bases between. Germline CDR1 MNHEY, CDR2 SVGAGI. For the CDR3, the DNA is TGTGCCAGCAGTTGGAACAGTGTAGAAGAAAAACTGTTTTTT. Protein product: CASSWNSVEEKLFF.

The chain couples TRBV5-1 to TRBJ2-3; tentatively, D is TRBD1 (6 bases). Trimming shortened V by 1 base and J by 0 bases, and 12 bases separated the two germline ends. The CDR3 length is 16 residues. CDR1 SGHRS and CDR2 YFSETQ come from the germline V gene. CDR3 sequence reads: CASSLPTGTSTDTQYF. The CDR3 DNA reads as TGCGCCAGCAGCTTGCCGACAGGCACTAGCACAGATACGCAGTATTTT.

The rearrangement links TRBV6-1 to TRBJ2-7; tentative D call: TRBD2 (6 bases). The germline V and J ends were trimmed by 8 bases and 3 bases, with 14 bases remaining between them. This CDR3 region has 13 residues. In germline, CDR1 is MNHNS, CDR2 SASEGT. The CDR3 coding sequence is TGTGCCAGCGTCAGGAGGGGAGACTACGAGCAGTACTTC. It specifies CASVRRGDYEQYF.

V gene TRBV10-3 combines with J gene TRBJ2-5; D call uncertain. With 11 bases removed from V and 5 bases from J, the gap between germline ends came to 18 bases. The CDR3 runs to 13 residues. Germline CDR1 is ENHRY and CDR2 is SYGVKD. The CDR3 reads CAASVSGSETQYF. DNA of the CDR3: TGTGCCGCCTCCGTTTCCGGTTCGGAGACCCAGTACTTC.

CDR3 region: CASSLSGSEAFF. CDR3 in DNA: TGTGCCAGCAGTTTAAGCGGATCCGAAGCTTTCTTT. The chain recombines TRBV28 with TRBJ1-1; D remains ambiguous. Germline V gene data show CDR1 as MDHEN and CDR2 as SYDVKM. V was trimmed by 2 bases and J by 8 bases, leaving 9 bases between them. This CDR3 has 12 amino acids. Full variable domain (remainder filled in from reference TRBV28 and TRBJ1-1): DVKVTQSSRYLVKRTGEKVFLECVQDMDHENMFWYRQDPGLGLRLIYFSYDVKMKEKGDIPEGYSVSREKKERFSLILESASTNQTSMYLCASSLSGSEAFFGQGTRLTVV.

This sequence joins TRBV15 and TRBJ2-7; the D gene is possibly TRBD1 (6 bases). Germline V CDR1 and CDR2: LNHNV, YYDKDF (reference sequence). Trimming stripped 4 bases from V and 0 bases from J, with 13 bases between. The CDR3 contains 15 residues. CDR3 loop: CATSKELDSSYEQYF. The CDR3 nucleotides read TGTGCCACCAGCAAAGAGCTGGACAGCTCCTACGAGCAGTACTTC. The whole variable domain, filled in from reference TRBV15 and TRBJ2-7, reads DAMVIQNPRYQVTQFGKPVTLSCSQTLNHNVMYWYQQKSSQAPKLLFHYYDKDFNNEADTPDNFQSRRPNTSFCFLDIRSPGLGDTAMYLCATSKELDSSYEQYFGPGTRLTVT.

This chain uses TRBV7-8 with TRBJ2-3, with D maybe TRBD2 (7 bases). Deletions cut 7 bases from V and 2 bases from J, with 16 bases between. Germline V gene lookup returns CDR1 SGHVS and CDR2 FQNEAQ. The CDR3 spans 15 residues. CDR3 nucleotides: TGTGCCAGCAATCCGGAGGGGGGGGTCACAGATACGCAGTATTTT. This codes for CASNPEGGVTDTQYF.

V and J are TRBV5-1 and TRBJ1-1; possible D gene TRBD1, 6 bases. Trimming cost V 7 bases and J 5 bases, with 18 bases left between them. This CDR3 has 14 amino acids. Germline CDR1 SGHRS, CDR2 YFSETQ. This chain's CDR3 is CASGGGHRGTEAFF. CDR3 nucleotide sequence: TGCGCCAGCGGGGGGGGACACCGGGGGACTGAAGCTTTCTTT.

The chain combines TRBV6-6 with TRBJ2-7; the D gene is possibly TRBD1 (6 bases). Trimming pared 4 bases from V and 1 base from J, leaving 8 bases between. Germline V gives CDR1 MNHNY, CDR2 SVGAGI (reference sequence). This CDR3 is built from 13 residues. The CDR3 reads CASSWDTSYEQYF. The CDR3, as DNA: TGTGCCAGCAGTTGGGACACGTCCTACGAGCAGTACTTC.

The chain uses TRBV4-2 and TRBJ1-2; D unclear. Trimming took 0 bases from V and 6 from J, leaving 14 bases between them. The CDR3 runs to 15 residues. CDR1 and CDR2 from the germline V gene are LGHNA and YNFKEQ. CDR3 nucleotides: TGTGCCAGCAGCCAAGACCTTCCAGGATGGGATGGCTACACCTTC. It encodes CASSQDLPGWDGYTF.